This T cell receptor (beta chain) was identified in a study of OX40 agonist ivuxolimab in advanced cancers. Details on this clone: Antigen specificity is unknown.

Study results and limitations: Researchers did not determine the expanded peripheral T cells' antigen specificity. Patients who responded partially at 0.1-3.0 mg/kg showed clonal expansion ranking among the lowest. Both CD4+ and CD8+ T cell populations in blood had undergone clonal expansion by week 6 at 0.1 to 3.0 mg/kg.

Here immunoSEQ multiplex PCR was the method, and the copy in TCRdb shows in-frame clones only, minus some. This table holds 26,000 or so clones, almost 90% found once. Trimming took 4 bases from V and 9 from J, leaving 22 bases between them. Germline CDR1 LGHNT, CDR2 FRNRAP. The CDR3 loop spans 16 amino acids. The sequences come from CD4+ or CD8+ T cells sorted from blood, collected in a trial of the OX40 agonist ivuxolimab. This clonotype originated in an adult with an advanced solid tumor such as melanoma, head and neck, liver or kidney cancer. This sequence joins TRBV12-5 and TRBJ2-1; D might be TRBD1 or TRBD2, each matching 5 bases. CDR3 protein: CASGSGPLTWGTEQFF. CDR3 sequence (DNA): TGTGCTAGTGGTTCTGGTCCCCTTACCTGGGGGACTGAGCAGTTCTTC.